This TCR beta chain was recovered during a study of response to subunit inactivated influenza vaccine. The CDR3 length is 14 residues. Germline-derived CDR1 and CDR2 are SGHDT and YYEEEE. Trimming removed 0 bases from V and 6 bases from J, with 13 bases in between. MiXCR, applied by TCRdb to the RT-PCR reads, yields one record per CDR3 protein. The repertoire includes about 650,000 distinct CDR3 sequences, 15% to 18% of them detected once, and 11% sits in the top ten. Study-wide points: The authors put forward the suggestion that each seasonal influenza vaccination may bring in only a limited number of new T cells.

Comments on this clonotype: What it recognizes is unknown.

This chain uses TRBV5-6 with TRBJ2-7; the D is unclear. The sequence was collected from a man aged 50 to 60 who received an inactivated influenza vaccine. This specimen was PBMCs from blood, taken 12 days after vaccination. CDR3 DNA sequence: TGTGCCAGCAGCTTGGGGTCCGTGGTGGGCGAGCAGTACTTC. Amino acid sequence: CASSLGSVVGEQYF.